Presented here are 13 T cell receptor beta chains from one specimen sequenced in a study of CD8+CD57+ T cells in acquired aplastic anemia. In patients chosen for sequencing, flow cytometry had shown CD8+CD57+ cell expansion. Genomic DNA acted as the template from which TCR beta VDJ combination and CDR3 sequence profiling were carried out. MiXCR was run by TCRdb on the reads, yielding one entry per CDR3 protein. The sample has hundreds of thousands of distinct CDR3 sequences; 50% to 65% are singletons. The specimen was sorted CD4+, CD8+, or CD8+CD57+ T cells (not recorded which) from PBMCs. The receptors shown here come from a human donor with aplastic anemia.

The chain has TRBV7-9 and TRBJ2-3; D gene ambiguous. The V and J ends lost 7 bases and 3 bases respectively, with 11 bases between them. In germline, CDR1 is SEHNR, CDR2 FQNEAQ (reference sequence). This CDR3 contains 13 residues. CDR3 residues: CASTTLATDTQYF. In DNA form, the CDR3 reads TGTGCCAGCACCACTCTGGCGACAGATACGCAGTATTTT.

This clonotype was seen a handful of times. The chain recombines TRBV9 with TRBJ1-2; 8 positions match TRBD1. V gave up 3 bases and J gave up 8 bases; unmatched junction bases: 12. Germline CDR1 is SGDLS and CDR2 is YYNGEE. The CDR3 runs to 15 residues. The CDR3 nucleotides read TGTGCCAGCAGCGGAACCGGAGACAGGGGTCGGGGCTACACCTTC. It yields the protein CASSGTGDRGRGYTF.

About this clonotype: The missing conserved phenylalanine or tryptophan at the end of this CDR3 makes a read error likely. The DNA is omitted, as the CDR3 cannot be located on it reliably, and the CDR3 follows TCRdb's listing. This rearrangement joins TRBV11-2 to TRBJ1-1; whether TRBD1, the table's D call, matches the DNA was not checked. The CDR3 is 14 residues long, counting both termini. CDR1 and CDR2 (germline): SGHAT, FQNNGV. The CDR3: CASSFGQGRTEALL.

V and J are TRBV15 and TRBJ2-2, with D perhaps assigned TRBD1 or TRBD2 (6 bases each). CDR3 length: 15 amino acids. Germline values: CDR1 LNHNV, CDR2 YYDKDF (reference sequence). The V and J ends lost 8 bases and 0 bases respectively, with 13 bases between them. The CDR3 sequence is CATGGGTSNTGELFF. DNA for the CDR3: TGTGCCACCGGGGGCGGGACATCGAACACCGGGGAGCTGTTTTTT. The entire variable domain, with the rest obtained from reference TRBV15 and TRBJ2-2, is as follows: DAMVIQNPRYQVTQFGKPVTLSCSQTLNHNVMYWYQQKSSQAPKLLFHYYDKDFNNEADTPDNFQSRRPNTSFCFLDIRSPGLGDTAMYLCATGGGTSNTGELFFGEGSRLTVL.

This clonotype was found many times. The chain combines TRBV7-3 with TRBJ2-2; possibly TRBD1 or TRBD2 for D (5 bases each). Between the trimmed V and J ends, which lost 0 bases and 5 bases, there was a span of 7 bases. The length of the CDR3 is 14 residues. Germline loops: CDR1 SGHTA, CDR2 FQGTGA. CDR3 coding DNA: TGTGCCAGCAGCTTAACGGGGACGACCGGGGAGCTGTTTTTT. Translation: CASSLTGTTGELFF.

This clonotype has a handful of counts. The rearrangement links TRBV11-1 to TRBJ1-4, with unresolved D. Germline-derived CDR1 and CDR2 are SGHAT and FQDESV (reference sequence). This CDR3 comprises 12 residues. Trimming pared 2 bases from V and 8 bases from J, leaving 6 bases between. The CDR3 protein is CASSLMKEKLFF. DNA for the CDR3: TGTGCCAGCAGCTTAATGAAAGAAAAACTGTTTTTT.

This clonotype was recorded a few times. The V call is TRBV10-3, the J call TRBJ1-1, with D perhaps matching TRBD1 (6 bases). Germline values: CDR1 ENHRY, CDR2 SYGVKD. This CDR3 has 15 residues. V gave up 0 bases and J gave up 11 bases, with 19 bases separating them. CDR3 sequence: CAISESTGAEVKAFF. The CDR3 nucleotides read TGTGCCATCAGTGAGTCGACGGGGGCTGAGGTGAAGGCTTTCTTT.

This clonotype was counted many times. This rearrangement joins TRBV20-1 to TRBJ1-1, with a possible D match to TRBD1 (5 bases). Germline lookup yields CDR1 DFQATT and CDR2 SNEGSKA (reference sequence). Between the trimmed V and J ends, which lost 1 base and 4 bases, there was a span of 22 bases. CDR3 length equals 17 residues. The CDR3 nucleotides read TGCAGTGCTAGAGTGGCCGGGGGGTCCGCCCGGAGCACTGAAGCTTTCTTT. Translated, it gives CSARVAGGSARSTEAFF.

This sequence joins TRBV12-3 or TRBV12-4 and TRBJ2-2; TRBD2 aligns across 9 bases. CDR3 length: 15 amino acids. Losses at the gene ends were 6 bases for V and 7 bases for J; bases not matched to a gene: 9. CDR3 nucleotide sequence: TGTGCCAGCAGGGAGGCGGGAGGGCCAAGCGGGGAGCTGTTTTTT. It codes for CASREAGGPSGELFF.

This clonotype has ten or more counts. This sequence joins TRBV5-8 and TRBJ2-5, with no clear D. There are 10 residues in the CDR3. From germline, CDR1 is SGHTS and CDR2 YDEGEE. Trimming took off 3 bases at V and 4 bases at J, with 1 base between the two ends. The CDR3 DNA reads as TGTGCCAGCAGCTCAGAGACCCAGTACTTC. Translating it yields CASSSETQYF.

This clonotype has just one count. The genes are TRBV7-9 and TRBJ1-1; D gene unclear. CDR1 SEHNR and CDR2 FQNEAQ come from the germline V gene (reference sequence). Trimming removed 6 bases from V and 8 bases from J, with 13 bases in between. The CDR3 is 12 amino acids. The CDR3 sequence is CASSFWGREAFF. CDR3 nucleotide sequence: TGTGCCAGCAGTTTTTGGGGTCGGGAAGCTTTCTTT.

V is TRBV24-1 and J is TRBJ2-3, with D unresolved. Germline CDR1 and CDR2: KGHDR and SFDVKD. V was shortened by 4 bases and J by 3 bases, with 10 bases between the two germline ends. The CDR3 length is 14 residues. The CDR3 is CATSDPKTTDTQYF. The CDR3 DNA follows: TGTGCCACCAGTGACCCTAAAACGACAGATACGCAGTATTTT.

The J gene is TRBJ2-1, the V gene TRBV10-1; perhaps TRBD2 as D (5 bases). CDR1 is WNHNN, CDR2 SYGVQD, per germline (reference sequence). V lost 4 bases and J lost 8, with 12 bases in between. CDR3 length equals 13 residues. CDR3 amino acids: CASSGPSSYEQFF. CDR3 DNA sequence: TGCGCCAGCAGTGGTCCTAGCTCCTATGAGCAGTTCTTC.